This T cell receptor (beta chain) was observed in a study of OX40 agonist ivuxolimab in advanced cancers. CDR1 and CDR2 from the germline V gene are SGHAT and FQDESV (reference sequence). V lost 7 bases and J lost 4; bases outside the gene matches: 13. The CDR3 consists of 16 residues. The protocol was immunoSEQ multiplex PCR, while the TCRdb copy is restricted to in-frame clones and leaves out a portion. The sample yields more than 45,000 clones, approximately 77% seen once. The source is an adult with an advanced solid tumor such as melanoma, head and neck, liver or kidney cancer. This specimen was CD4+ or CD8+ T cells sorted from blood, taken in a trial of the OX40 agonist ivuxolimab. The V call is TRBV11-1, the J call TRBJ2-5; TRBD2 matches 9 bases. The CDR3 nucleotides read TGTGCCAGCACCCAAGGTGGTAGCGGGGGCCGAGAGACCCAGTACTTC. This gives the protein CASTQGGSGGRETQYF.